These 27 T cell receptor beta chains came from one sample sequenced in a study of radiation and T cells in renal cell carcinoma. TCRdb keeps only in-frame clones here, not all; method: immunoSEQ multiplex PCR. In the table there are about 150,000 clones, 80% to 90% of which are singletons. The time point here: blood 4 weeks post-SBRT, at nephrectomy. The treatment here: 15 Gy SBRT to primary tumor, nephrectomy 4 weeks later. Here the sequenced sample was blood, taken from a patient whose treatment included radiotherapy and nephrectomy. These receptors were obtained from a woman aged 50 to 65 with renal cell carcinoma.

This sequence joins TRBV5-6 and TRBJ1-4, with TRBD1 as a possible D gene (5 bases). The germline V gene has CDR1 SGHDT and CDR2 YYEEEE. Trimming took 4 bases from V and 11 from J, leaving 9 bases between them. This CDR3 has 11 amino acids. The CDR3 coding sequence is TGTGCCAGCAGCCGTGAGGGGAAACTGTTTTTT. Its translation: CASSREGKLFF. Drawing the rest from reference TRBV5-6 and TRBJ1-4, the complete variable domain is DAGVTQSPTHLIKTRGQQVTLRCSPKSGHDTVSWYQQALGQGPQFIFQYYEEEERQRGNFPDRFSGHQFPNYSSELNVNALLLGDSALYLCASSREGKLFFGSGTQLSVL.

This clone has a single count. The rearrangement links TRBV19 to TRBJ2-1; maybe TRBD2 (6 bases). With 7 bases removed from V and 5 bases from J, the gap between germline ends came to 18 bases. Germline-derived CDR1 and CDR2 are LNHDA and SQIVND (reference sequence). The CDR3 runs 15 residues. CDR3 loop: CASKQAATRDNEQFF. The CDR3 DNA is TGTGCCAGTAAACAGGCCGCGACTAGAGACAATGAGCAGTTCTTC.

This chain links TRBV7-8 with TRBJ2-5, with TRBD1 matching 9 bases. There are 14 residues in the CDR3. Germline V CDR1 and CDR2: SGHVS, FQNEAQ. V lost 5 bases to trimming and J lost 5 bases; unmatched junction nucleotides: 6. The CDR3 loop reads CASSQDRGKETQYF. The CDR3 DNA follows: TGTGCCAGCAGCCAGGACAGGGGAAAGGAGACCCAGTACTTC.

The rearrangement joins TRBV21-1 to TRBJ1-4; the table's D call TRBD1 went unverified against the DNA. TRBV21-1 is a listed pseudogene. The CDR3 is made up of 15 amino acids. The CDR3 loop is CASSIRQGSNEKLFF. CDR3 nucleotides: TGTGCCAGCAGCATTCGACAGGGGTCTAATGAAAAACTGTTTTTT.

CDR3 nucleotides: TGCGCCAGCAGCCAAGATGCGCAGGGCGAGCAGTACTTC. It codes for CASSQDAQGEQYF. V usage is TRBV4-3 and J usage is TRBJ2-7, with D possibly TRBD1 on 5 matching bases. Per the germline V gene, CDR1 is LGHNA and CDR2 is YSLEER. Deletions cut 0 bases from V and 6 bases from J, with 9 bases between. This CDR3 is built from 13 residues.

The rearrangement links TRBV5-1 to TRBJ2-1; maybe TRBD1 (5 bases). Germline CDR1 is SGHRS and CDR2 is YFSETQ. The CDR3 is made up of 15 amino acids. Between the trimmed V and J ends, which lost 6 bases and 0 bases, there was a span of 13 bases. The CDR3 loop is CASKVTGSSYNEQFF. CDR3 sequence (DNA): TGCGCCAGCAAAGTAACAGGAAGCTCCTACAATGAGCAGTTCTTC.

This sequence joins TRBV11-2 and TRBJ1-1; D is ambiguous. The CDR3 spans 13 residues. Between the trimmed V and J ends, which lost 6 bases and 1 base, there was a span of 9 bases. Per the germline V gene, CDR1 is SGHAT and CDR2 is FQNNGV. The CDR3 region is CASSPTANTEAFF. The CDR3 DNA reads as TGTGCCAGCAGTCCAACAGCGAACACTGAAGCTTTCTTT.

The chain has TRBV28 and TRBJ1-6; D is unresolved. Per germline, CDR1 MDHEN and CDR2 SYDVKM. The V gene lost 7 bases and the J gene lost 7 bases, with 8 bases spanning the gap. The CDR3 consists of 12 residues. CDR3 region: CASITGNSPLHF. The CDR3 bases are TGTGCCAGCATTACGGGGAATTCACCCCTCCACTTT.

The CDR3 coding sequence is TGCGCCAGCAGCCAAGTGGTTGGAGAGACCCAGTACTTC. Translated, it gives CASSQVVGETQYF. The chain couples TRBV4-3 to TRBJ2-5; D unclear. Trimming took 1 base from V and 4 from J, leaving 7 bases between them. The germline V gene encodes CDR1 LGHNA and CDR2 YSLEER. The CDR3 sequence is 13 residues long.

J is TRBJ1-5 and V is TRBV15, with 7 bases aligning to TRBD1. The CDR3 runs to 16 residues. CDR1 is LNHNV, CDR2 YYDKDF, per germline (reference sequence). The trim removed 5 bases at V and 0 bases at J, leaving 7 bases unmatched. Written as DNA, the CDR3 is TGTGCCACCAGCGCACGGACAGGAGATAGCAATCAGCCCCAGCATTTT. Its translation is CATSARTGDSNQPQHF. Full variable domain (missing parts from reference TRBV15 and TRBJ1-5): DAMVIQNPRYQVTQFGKPVTLSCSQTLNHNVMYWYQQKSSQAPKLLFHYYDKDFNNEADTPDNFQSRRPNTSFCFLDIRSPGLGDTAMYLCATSARTGDSNQPQHFGDGTRLSIL.

This chain connects TRBV7-2 to TRBJ1-1; D gene uncertain. V lost 5 bases and J 1 base, leaving 11 bases between the germline ends. The germline V gene encodes CDR1 SGHTA and CDR2 FQGNSA. This CDR3 is built from 14 residues. CDR3: CASSERGQNTEAFF. The DNA for the CDR3 is TGTGCCAGCAGCGAACGAGGGCAGAACACTGAAGCTTTCTTT.

DNA of the CDR3: TGTGCCAGCAGTGCCTCGGGACTAGCGGGGGGGCGAGGGGAGACCCAGTACTTC. Translating gives CASSASGLAGGRGETQYF. The chain carries TRBV6-1 and TRBJ2-5, with 16 bases fitting TRBD2. V was pared by 4 bases and J by 5 bases, with 10 bases of the junction left unmatched. Per germline, CDR1 MNHNS and CDR2 SASEGT. This CDR3 has 18 amino acids.

J is TRBJ1-2 and V is TRBV14; D is unresolved. The CDR3 length is 15 residues. Per germline, CDR1 SGHDN and CDR2 FVKESK. The V gene lost 0 bases and the J gene lost 3 bases, with 11 bases spanning the gap. The CDR3 DNA reads TGTGCCAGCAGCCAAGATCTTGCCACACACTATGGCTACACCTTC. Translating gives CASSQDLATHYGYTF.

This sequence joins TRBV10-1 and TRBJ2-7; 7 bases map to TRBD1. Trimming at V came to 0 bases and at J to 3 bases, leaving 8 bases not matched to a gene. Germline V lookup: CDR1 WNHNN, CDR2 SYGVQD (reference sequence). The CDR3 is 16 amino acids. This CDR3 is CASSESDRGLVYEQYF. CDR3 sequence (DNA): TGCGCCAGCAGTGAGTCGGATAGGGGGCTTGTCTACGAGCAGTACTTC.

The rearrangement joins TRBV10-3 to TRBJ2-2; D unclear. CDR3 length: 14 amino acids. CDR1 is ENHRY and CDR2 is SYGVKD in the germline V gene. V lost 8 bases, J lost 0 bases, and 10 bases lay in between. CDR3 sequence (DNA): TGTGCCATCGGGGAACACTCGAACACCGGGGAGCTGTTTTTT. Protein product: CAIGEHSNTGELFF.

The chain joins TRBV28 to TRBJ1-2; D unresolved. The CDR3 covers 12 residues. The V end was cut by 10 bases, the J end by 2 bases, with 11 bases between. CDR1 MDHEN and CDR2 SYDVKM come from the germline V gene. CDR3 sequence reads: CATLDKNYGYTF. The CDR3 DNA is TGTGCCACTCTTGACAAGAACTATGGCTACACCTTC.

The chain is built from TRBV2 and TRBJ2-4; perhaps D is TRBD1 or TRBD2 (6 bases each). This CDR3 has 16 residues. Germline CDR1 reads SNHLY; CDR2 reads FYNNEI. V gave up 2 bases and J gave up 1 base, with 12 bases separating them. The CDR3, as DNA: TGTGCCAGCAGTGAAAGGGGGGCCTTGGCCAAAAACATTCAGTACTTC. Translation gives CASSERGALAKNIQYF. Based on the CDR3 plus reference TRBV2 and TRBJ2-4, the full variable domain is EPEVTQTPSHQVTQMGQEVILRCVPISNHLYFYWYRQILGQKVEFLVSFYNNEISEKSEIFDDQFSVERPDGSNFTLKIRSTKLEDSAMYFCASSERGALAKNIQYFGAGTRLSVL.

The chain recombines TRBV9 with TRBJ2-1; D is perhaps TRBD1 (7 bases). The CDR3 has 16 amino acids. Germline CDR1 and CDR2: SGDLS and YYNGEE. The germline V and J ends were trimmed by 3 bases and 5 bases, with 18 bases remaining between them. The CDR3 bases are TGTGCCAGCAGCGCTCCCCAGGGGGGTCGCCACAATGAGCAGTTCTTC. It codes for CASSAPQGGRHNEQFF.

The rearrangement uses TRBV23-1 and TRBJ2-3, with 9 bases that match TRBD1. TRBV23-1 has ORF status, its function being uncertain. The V and J ends lost 4 bases and 1 base, in that order; junction bases with no gene match: 3. The CDR3 is 15 amino acids. CDR3 sequence: CASSLTGGGTDTQYF. CDR3 sequence (DNA): TGCGCCAGCAGTCTGACAGGGGGTGGCACAGATACGCAGTATTTT.

This clone was detected once. The V gene is TRBV11-3, the J gene TRBJ2-1; a weak D match, TRBD2 (6 bases). The V and J ends lost 3 bases and 6 bases respectively, with 15 bases between them. The CDR3 spans 15 residues. Germline lookup yields CDR1 SGHNT and CDR2 YENEEA. CDR3 in DNA: TGTGCCAGCAGCTTCGGCGGGATAAGGAGCAATGAGCAGTTCTTC. Its translation: CASSFGGIRSNEQFF.

The rearrangement links TRBV18 to TRBJ2-1, with TRBD2 matching 10 bases. The V and J ends lost 3 bases and 10 bases, in that order; junction bases with no gene match: 3. The germline V gene encodes CDR1 KGHSH and CDR2 LQKENI. The CDR3 loop spans 13 amino acids. The CDR3 nucleotides read TGTGCCAGCTCACCTTCTAGCGGGGGAGAGCAGTTCTTC. Its protein is CASSPSSGGEQFF. The full variable domain, with the rest looked up from reference TRBV18 and TRBJ2-1, is NAGVMQNPRHLVRRRGQEARLRCSPMKGHSHVYWYRQLPEEGLKFMVYLQKENIIDESGMPKERFSAEFPKEGPSILRIQQVVRGDSAAYFCASSPSSGGEQFFGPGTRLTVL.

The rearrangement joins TRBV29-1 to TRBJ1-4, with 7 bases identical to TRBD1. V dropped 4 bases and J dropped 6; count of bases not matched to a gene: 8. CDR1 SQVTM and CDR2 ANQGSEA come from the germline V gene. The CDR3 has 14 amino acids. CDR3 in DNA: TGCAGCGTTGGGTGGGGACAGTTCCATGAAAAACTGTTTTTT. Its protein is CSVGWGQFHEKLFF.

For the CDR3, the DNA is TGTGCCACCAGCATTCAGCGGGGGGTCCTCACAGATACGCAGTATTTT. It yields the protein CATSIQRGVLTDTQYF. This chain uses TRBV15 with TRBJ2-3; 9 bases are a match to TRBD2. The V gene end was trimmed by 4 bases and the J gene end by 2 bases; junction bases not matched to a gene: 7. This CDR3 contains 16 residues. Germline V gene lookup returns CDR1 LNHNV and CDR2 YYDKDF (reference sequence).

A note on this clone: The sample contains more than one DNA sequence encoding this CDR3. The V call is TRBV27, the J call TRBJ2-1, with D uncertain. The CDR3 loop spans 13 amino acids. V was clipped by 5 bases and J by 0 bases, with 5 bases between them. CDR1 and CDR2 from the germline V gene are MNHEY and SMNVEV (reference sequence). CDR3 DNA: TGTGCCAGCAGTCTTAGCTCCTACAATGAGCAGTTCTTC. As protein: CASSLSSYNEQFF.

The chain uses TRBV4-2 and TRBJ1-3; no clear D gene. Trimming stripped 2 bases from V and 1 base from J, with 12 bases between. This CDR3 region has 16 residues. Germline values: CDR1 LGHNA, CDR2 YNFKEQ. The CDR3 bases are TGTGCCAGCAGCCAACACACCCAGGTATCTGGAAACACCATATATTTT. Translated: CASSQHTQVSGNTIYF.

The genes are TRBV10-3 and TRBJ2-1; 9 bases align to TRBD1. Germline assignment: CDR1 ENHRY and CDR2 SYGVKD. The V and J ends lost 3 bases and 3 bases, in that order; junction bases with no gene match: 3. The CDR3 runs 15 residues. The CDR3 spells CAISEQGAGYNEQFF. CDR3 in DNA: TGTGCCATCAGTGAACAGGGGGCTGGCTACAATGAGCAGTTCTTC.

This chain links TRBV5-4 with TRBJ2-1, with 11 bases that match TRBD2. CDR1 SGHNT and CDR2 YYREEE come from the germline V gene (reference sequence). This CDR3 has 18 amino acids. V lost 3 bases to trimming and J lost 0 bases; unmatched junction nucleotides: 8. The DNA of the CDR3 is TGTGCCAGCAGCTCCGGGACTAGCGGCTTCGGCTCCTACAATGAGCAGTTCTTC. Protein product: CASSSGTSGFGSYNEQFF.